A single sample is the source of the 28 T cell receptor beta chains below, sequenced in a study of cytomegalovirus exposure and HLA in healthy donors. Amplification used 60 Vbeta primers and 13 Jbeta primers. The table came from immunoSEQ multiplex PCR; TCRdb's copy has only in-frame clones and leaves some out. The sample has around 110,000 clones; around 81% are singletons. Material for sequencing was PBMCs. The receptor source for this set is a woman aged 25 to 39 in good health and CMV-seronegative.

This clone was found a few times. This sequence joins TRBV29-1 and TRBJ1-1; a possible D gene is TRBD1 (5 bases). Trimming stripped 2 bases from V and 3 bases from J, with 10 bases between. The CDR3 has 13 amino acids. Per germline, CDR1 SQVTM and CDR2 ANQGSEA. CDR3 region: CSVELAGYTEAFF. The CDR3 nucleotides read TGCAGCGTTGAACTTGCAGGGTACACTGAAGCTTTCTTT.

This clone was seen only a few times. The chain has TRBV6-5 and TRBJ1-5; D unresolved. V lost 2 bases and J 1 base, leaving 9 bases between the germline ends. This CDR3 contains 15 residues. Germline values: CDR1 MNHEY, CDR2 SVGAGI. CDR3 in DNA: TGTGCCAGCAGTTACGCACAGCCAAGCAATCAGCCCCAGCATTTT. Residues: CASSYAQPSNQPQHF.

This clone was counted only a few times. This rearrangement joins TRBV20-1 to TRBJ1-1, with a possible D match to TRBD1 (5 bases). Germline values: CDR1 DFQATT, CDR2 SNEGSKA (reference sequence). The CDR3 totals 11 residues. V lost 6 bases to trimming and J lost 1 base, with 6 bases between them. The CDR3: CSATGNTEAFF. The DNA of the CDR3 is TGCAGTGCCACAGGGAACACTGAAGCTTTCTTT.

The chain combines TRBV19 with TRBJ2-2; tentative D call: TRBD1 (5 bases). The CDR3 length is 15 residues. Trimming shortened V by 3 bases and J by 4 bases, and 12 bases separated the two germline ends. From germline, CDR1 is LNHDA and CDR2 SQIVND (reference sequence). CDR3 DNA: TGTGCCAGTAGTATTGGGGCGTACGGCACCGGGGAGCTGTTTTTT. Translated, it gives CASSIGAYGTGELFF.

The chain links TRBV27 to TRBJ2-2; tentatively, D is TRBD1 (7 bases). With 4 bases removed from V and 2 bases from J, the gap between germline ends came to 14 bases. CDR1 MNHEY and CDR2 SMNVEV come from the germline V gene (reference sequence). The CDR3 covers 16 residues. The CDR3 is CASSSPEGANTGELFF. CDR3 in DNA: TGTGCCAGCAGTTCTCCGGAGGGGGCAAACACCGGGGAGCTGTTTTTT.

A single count supports this clone. This chain links TRBV10-3 with TRBJ2-1, with 8 bases matching TRBD2. This CDR3 contains 13 residues. Trimming removed 5 bases from V and 9 bases from J; junction bases left unmatched: 6. Germline CDR1 reads ENHRY; CDR2 reads SYGVKD. The CDR3 nucleotides read TGTGCCATCAGTCGGGAGGGCCCGGGTGAGCAGTTCTTC. It is translated as CAISREGPGEQFF.

The chain couples TRBV28 to TRBJ1-1; no definite D call. CDR1 MDHEN and CDR2 SYDVKM come from the germline V gene. CDR3 size: 12 residues. V lost 5 bases and J lost 5, with 9 bases in between. The CDR3 loop is CASSERGTEAFF. CDR3 in DNA: TGTGCCAGCAGTGAACGGGGAACTGAAGCTTTCTTT.

The J gene is TRBJ2-3, the V gene TRBV5-1; 8 positions match TRBD1. V lost 2 bases to trimming and J lost 3 bases; unmatched junction nucleotides: 5. There are 15 residues in the CDR3. Germline V gene sequence: CDR1 SGHRS, CDR2 YFSETQ. CDR3 coding DNA: TGCGCCAGCAGCTTACCAGGGGGCACGACAGATACGCAGTATTTT. It specifies CASSLPGGTTDTQYF.

J is TRBJ1-4 and V is TRBV15; perhaps TRBD1 as D (5 bases). Germline CDR1 LNHNV, CDR2 YYDKDF (reference sequence). CDR3 length: 16 amino acids. V was pared by 1 base and J by 5 bases, with 14 bases between. CDR3 DNA sequence: TGTGCCACCAGCAGAGTAATTCGGCAGGGAAATGAAAAACTGTTTTTT. Encoded protein: CATSRVIRQGNEKLFF.

The J gene is TRBJ2-3, the V gene TRBV19, with 8 bases lining up with TRBD2. Germline values: CDR1 LNHDA, CDR2 SQIVND (reference sequence). The CDR3 has 15 residues. With 4 bases clipped from V and 8 bases from J, the junction kept 11 bases outside the gene matches. CDR3 sequence (DNA): TGTGCCAGTAGTACAACGACAGGTGCGGGGGGTACGCAGTATTTT. Its translation is CASSTTTGAGGTQYF.

A remark on this clone: Other DNA sequences in this specimen translate into the identical CDR3. The gene calls are TRBV7-9 and TRBJ2-1, with D perhaps matching TRBD2 (5 bases). This CDR3 is 11 amino acids long. V lost 5 bases to trimming and J lost 7 bases, with 6 bases between them. Germline V gene sequence: CDR1 SEHNR, CDR2 FQNEAQ (reference sequence). CDR3 amino acids: CASSPGNEQFF. For the CDR3, the DNA is TGTGCCAGCAGCCCGGGAAATGAGCAGTTCTTC.

The chain has TRBV6-1 and TRBJ2-7; 9 bases line up with TRBD1. CDR1 is MNHNS and CDR2 is SASEGT in the germline V gene. With 0 bases clipped from V and 0 bases from J, the junction kept 0 bases outside the gene matches. The CDR3 is 15 residues long. CDR3: CASSEATGGSYEQYF. The CDR3 DNA sequence: TGTGCCAGCAGTGAAGCGACAGGGGGCTCCTACGAGCAGTACTTC.

The chain uses TRBV5-6 and TRBJ1-2; D is ambiguous. Trimming pared 4 bases from V and 4 bases from J, leaving 11 bases between. In germline, CDR1 is SGHDT, CDR2 YYEEEE. This CDR3 contains 13 residues. As DNA, the CDR3 is TGTGCCAGCAGCCCGGAGGGTGCCTATGGCTACACCTTC. This codes for CASSPEGAYGYTF.

The chain combines TRBV14 with TRBJ2-5; 12 nucleotides line up with TRBD2. Germline V CDR1 and CDR2: SGHDN, FVKESK. The CDR3 has 20 residues. V was pared by 4 bases and J by 3 bases, with 18 bases of the junction left unmatched. CDR3 bases: TGTGCCAGCAGCCGCCTCATTCGTAAAACTAGCGGGAGGTCCAAAGAGACCCAGTACTTC. Encoded protein: CASSRLIRKTSGRSKETQYF.

This chain uses TRBV13 with TRBJ2-7; 9 bases are shared with TRBD1. Germline V lookup: CDR1 PRHDT, CDR2 FYEKMQ (reference sequence). The CDR3 contains 15 residues. Trimming took 4 bases from V and 6 from J; bases not matched to a gene: 10. CDR3 nucleotides: TGTGCCAGCAGCTCAGGAGGACAGGGGAAAAGCGAGCAGTACTTC. Protein: CASSSGGQGKSEQYF.

This chain connects TRBV7-9 to TRBJ2-2; 9 bases map to TRBD1. The CDR3 is made up of 14 amino acids. Germline assignment: CDR1 SEHNR and CDR2 FQNEAQ (reference sequence). V lost 4 bases and J lost 6; bases outside the gene matches: 3. The CDR3 DNA reads as TGTGCCAGCAGCTCAAGACAGGGGGCCGGGGAGCTGTTTTTT. Translated, it gives CASSSRQGAGELFF.

This rearrangement joins TRBV5-1 to TRBJ2-7; 7 positions agree with TRBD2. Germline trimming cut 0 bases from V and 6 bases from J; bases unmatched to any gene: 9. The CDR3 extends over 15 amino acids. From germline, CDR1 is SGHRS and CDR2 YFSETQ. The DNA of the CDR3 is TGCGCCAGCAGCTTGGCAAGCGGGACTGGGGGCGAGCAGTACTTC. Protein sequence: CASSLASGTGGEQYF. The full variable domain, with the rest looked up from reference TRBV5-1 and TRBJ2-7, is KAGVTQTPRYLIKTRGQQVTLSCSPISGHRSVSWYQQTPGQGLQFLFEYFSETQRNKGNFPGRFSGRQFSNSRSEMNVSTLELGDSALYLCASSLASGTGGEQYFGPGTRLTVT.

The CDR3 here is CASSLSTGGDEKLFF. The CDR3 bases are TGTGCCAGCAGCTTATCGACAGGGGGGGATGAAAAACTGTTTTTT. The V call is TRBV11-2, the J call TRBJ1-4; TRBD1 agrees at 9 bases. This CDR3 comprises 15 residues. The ends lost 2 bases at V and 6 bases at J; junction bases unmatched: 4. Germline loops: CDR1 SGHAT, CDR2 FQNNGV.

The gene calls are TRBV6-5 and TRBJ1-2; no clear D. Germline V gene lookup returns CDR1 MNHEY and CDR2 SVGAGI. The germline V and J ends were trimmed by 6 bases and 0 bases, with 11 bases remaining between them. This CDR3 contains 14 residues. CDR3 nucleotide sequence: TGTGCCAGCAGGCGGGAAGTGCCTAACTATGGCTACACCTTC. Protein product: CASRREVPNYGYTF.

This clone was observed a handful of times. The chain recombines TRBV29-1 with TRBJ2-1; TRBD1 agrees at 8 bases. The V gene end was trimmed by 4 bases and the J gene end by 14 bases; junction bases not matched to a gene: 10. This CDR3 has 12 residues. Germline V gives CDR1 SQVTM, CDR2 ANQGSEA. The CDR3 region is CSVVGVGGQEFF. The CDR3 DNA is TGCAGCGTTGTGGGGGTTGGGGGACAGGAGTTCTTC.

In regard to this clone: At one of its ends the junction is not consistent with the germline gene, which may arise from a read error. This sample also contains other DNA sequences that code for the same CDR3. This rearrangement joins TRBV11-2 to TRBJ1-2; the D gene is possibly TRBD1 (6 bases). Germline-derived CDR1 and CDR2 are SGHAT and FQNNGV. This CDR3 is 17 amino acids long. Here the CDR3 reads CASSLWGSGGGGHGYTF. In nucleotides, the CDR3 is TGCGCCAGCAGCTTATGGGGTTCGGGTGGTGGGGGCCATGGCTACACCTTC.

The chain uses TRBV28 and TRBJ2-7; a weak D match, TRBD1 (5 bases). Between the trimmed V and J ends, which lost 3 bases and 4 bases, there was a span of 13 bases. CDR1 MDHEN and CDR2 SYDVKM come from the germline V gene. The CDR3 is made up of 14 amino acids. The CDR3, as DNA: TGTGCCAGCAGTTTGGAAAACAGGCCGTACGAGCAGTACTTC. As protein: CASSLENRPYEQYF.

This rearrangement joins TRBV2 to TRBJ1-1, with D possibly TRBD1 on 5 matching bases. CDR1 is SNHLY and CDR2 is FYNNEI in the germline V gene. V was clipped by 6 bases and J by 1 base, with 9 bases between them. The CDR3 loop spans 13 amino acids. The CDR3 is CASSLGQNTEAFF. DNA for the CDR3: TGTGCCAGCAGCCTCGGACAGAACACTGAAGCTTTCTTT.

The rearrangement links TRBV30 to TRBJ2-5, with TRBD2 matching over 7 bases. In germline, CDR1 is GTSNPN, CDR2 SVGIG (reference sequence). The CDR3 is 13 residues long. The V and J ends lost 1 base and 5 bases, in that order; junction bases with no gene match: 4. The CDR3 reads CAWSGRGGETQYF. The CDR3 DNA sequence: TGTGCCTGGAGTGGGCGGGGAGGGGAGACCCAGTACTTC.

The V gene is TRBV28, the J gene TRBJ2-7, with D maybe TRBD1 (6 bases). Germline V lookup: CDR1 MDHEN, CDR2 SYDVKM. This CDR3 is 15 amino acids long. Trimming pared 4 bases from V and 7 bases from J, leaving 20 bases between. The CDR3 coding sequence is TGTGCCAGCAGTTCCTCCGGGACACCCCTCGGTGAGCAGTACTTC. This sequence encodes CASSSSGTPLGEQYF.

This sequence joins TRBV10-2 and TRBJ1-1; D is unresolved. The CDR3 is 11 amino acids. Trimming left V 4 bases short and J 4 bases short, with 4 bases between. CDR1 is WSHSY and CDR2 is SAAADI in the germline V gene. CDR3 region: CASSAGTEAFF. DNA for the CDR3: TGCGCCAGCAGTGCGGGCACTGAAGCTTTCTTT.

This sequence joins TRBV5-1 and TRBJ2-5, with no clear D. From germline, CDR1 is SGHRS and CDR2 YFSETQ. CDR3 length: 12 residues. Deletions cut 4 bases from V and 5 bases from J, with 9 bases between. CDR3 DNA sequence: TGCGCCAGCAGCCCGGTCGGGGAGACCCAGTACTTC. Translation: CASSPVGETQYF.

About this clone: This sample includes further DNA sequences coding for the same CDR3. The chain uses TRBV2 and TRBJ1-2; no clear D. The CDR3 has 13 amino acids. The V and J ends lost 1 base and 7 bases respectively, with 10 bases between them. Germline loops: CDR1 SNHLY, CDR2 FYNNEI. The CDR3 here is CASSEEEWSGYTF. CDR3 DNA sequence: TGTGCCAGCAGTGAAGAGGAGTGGTCTGGCTACACCTTC.